This T cell receptor (beta chain) was sequenced for a study of neurological immune-mediated disorders. Time point defined: technical triplicate 2. This clonotype was seen many times. This CDR3 contains 15 residues. Trimming stripped 8 bases from V and 3 bases from J, with 18 bases between. TCRdb passed the 5' RACE reads through MiXCR, listing each CDR3 protein once. The sample lists more than 50,000 distinct CDR3 sequences; around 24% were seen once. The genes are TRBV12-3 or TRBV12-4 and TRBJ2-3; possibly TRBD1 for D (5 bases). This sequence was found in a man between 60 and 75 years old with HTLV-1-associated myelopathy (HAM/TSP). Sequenced sample: PBMCs. The CDR3: CASRYGQGRTDTQYF. In nucleotides, the CDR3 is TGTGCCAGCCGTTACGGGCAGGGAAGGACAGATACGCAGTATTTT.